The TCR beta chain under discussion was sequenced for a study of T-cell reconstitution after alpha-beta-depleted transplantation in children. The CDR3 spans 13 residues. Per the germline V gene, CDR1 is DFQATT and CDR2 is SNEGSKA (reference sequence). Losses at the gene ends were 7 bases for V and 3 bases for J; bases not matched to a gene: 7. This clonotype showed up many times. Preparation of the TCRbeta library was carried out with unique molecular identifiers. TCRdb used MiXCR to reprocess the PCR reads, holding one entry per CDR3 protein. The table has roughly 400,000 distinct CDR3 sequences, 20% seen once.

This sample comprised PBMCs from the stem cell graft donor, obtained from the stem cell graft. The chain uses TRBV20-1 and TRBJ2-7; 9 bases agree with TRBD2. The sequence derives from a human donor who donated a stem cell graft to a child with acute myeloid leukemia. The CDR3 region is CSVRLAAIYEQYF. CDR3 coding DNA: TGCAGTGTCCGACTAGCGGCAATCTACGAGCAGTACTTC.